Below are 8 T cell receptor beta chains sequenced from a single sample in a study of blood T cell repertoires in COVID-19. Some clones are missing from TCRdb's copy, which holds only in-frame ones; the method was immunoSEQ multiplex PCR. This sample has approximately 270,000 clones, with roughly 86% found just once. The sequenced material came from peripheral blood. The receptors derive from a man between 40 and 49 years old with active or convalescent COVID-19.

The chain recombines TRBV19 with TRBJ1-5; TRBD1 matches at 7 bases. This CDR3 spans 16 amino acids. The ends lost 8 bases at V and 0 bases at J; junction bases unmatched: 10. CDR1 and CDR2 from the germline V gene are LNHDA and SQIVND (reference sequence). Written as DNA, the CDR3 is TGTGCCAGTCGTACAGGGGCCCAATATAGCAATCAGCCCCAGCATTTT. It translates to CASRTGAQYSNQPQHF.

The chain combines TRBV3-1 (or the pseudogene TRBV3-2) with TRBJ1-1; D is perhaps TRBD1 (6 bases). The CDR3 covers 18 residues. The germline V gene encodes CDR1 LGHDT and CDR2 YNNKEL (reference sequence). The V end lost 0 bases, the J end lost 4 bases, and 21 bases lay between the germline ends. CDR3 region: CASSQESVGRGMGTEAFF. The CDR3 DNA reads TGTGCCAGCAGCCAAGAATCAGTGGGCAGGGGAATGGGCACTGAAGCTTTCTTT.

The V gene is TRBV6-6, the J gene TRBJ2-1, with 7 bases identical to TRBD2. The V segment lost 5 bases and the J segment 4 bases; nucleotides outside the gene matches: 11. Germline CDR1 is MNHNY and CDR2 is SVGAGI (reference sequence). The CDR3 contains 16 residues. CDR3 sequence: CASSRGGSTPYNEQFF. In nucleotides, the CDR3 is TGTGCCAGCAGTCGAGGCGGGAGCACCCCTTACAATGAGCAGTTCTTC.

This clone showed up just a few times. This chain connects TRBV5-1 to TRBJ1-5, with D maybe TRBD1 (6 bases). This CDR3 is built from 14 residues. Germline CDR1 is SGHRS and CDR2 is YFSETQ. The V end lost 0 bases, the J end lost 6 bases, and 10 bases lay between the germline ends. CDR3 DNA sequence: TGCGCCAGCAGCTTGGAGGGGGAAGGTCAGCCCCAGCATTTT. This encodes CASSLEGEGQPQHF.

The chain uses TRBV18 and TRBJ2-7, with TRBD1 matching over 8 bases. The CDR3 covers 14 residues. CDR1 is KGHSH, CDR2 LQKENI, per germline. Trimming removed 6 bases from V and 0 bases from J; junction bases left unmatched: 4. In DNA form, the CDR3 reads TGTGCCAGCTCCCAGGGACAGGCCTCCTACGAGCAGTACTTC. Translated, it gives CASSQGQASYEQYF. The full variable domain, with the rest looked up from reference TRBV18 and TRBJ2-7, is NAGVMQNPRHLVRRRGQEARLRCSPMKGHSHVYWYRQLPEEGLKFMVYLQKENIIDESGMPKERFSAEFPKEGPSILRIQQVVRGDSAAYFCASSQGQASYEQYFGPGTRLTVT.

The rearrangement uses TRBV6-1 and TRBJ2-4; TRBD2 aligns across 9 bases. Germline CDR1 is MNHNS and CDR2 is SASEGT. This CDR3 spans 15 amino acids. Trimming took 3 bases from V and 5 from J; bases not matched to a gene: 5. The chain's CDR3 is CASSDIAGGENIQYF. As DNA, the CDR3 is TGTGCCAGCAGTGATATCGCGGGGGGGGAAAACATTCAGTACTTC.

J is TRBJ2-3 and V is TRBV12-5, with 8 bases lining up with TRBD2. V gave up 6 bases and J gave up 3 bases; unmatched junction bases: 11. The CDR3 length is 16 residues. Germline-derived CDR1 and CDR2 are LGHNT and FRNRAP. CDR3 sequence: CASGNPGRGETDTQYF. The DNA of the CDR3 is TGTGCTAGTGGGAACCCCGGGAGGGGGGAGACAGATACGCAGTATTTT.

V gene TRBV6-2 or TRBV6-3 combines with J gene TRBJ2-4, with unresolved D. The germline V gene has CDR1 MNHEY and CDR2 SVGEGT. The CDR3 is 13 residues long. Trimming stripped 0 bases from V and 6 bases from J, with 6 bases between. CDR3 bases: TGTGCCAGCAGTTACTCTTGGCCAAACATTCAGTACTTC. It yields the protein CASSYSWPNIQYF.